Shown below are 5 T cell receptor beta chains from a single sample sequenced in a study of sequential checkpoint blockade in melanoma. The sample's treatment: randomized to nivolumab then ipilimumab (arm A) or the reverse (arm B). Repertoires were generated with immunoSEQ multiplex PCR, while TCRdb's copy carries only in-frame clones and drops some. This table holds under 15,000 clones, approximately 22% found once. The sample in question was tumor tissue (inferred from file names), obtained from a patient given nivolumab and ipilimumab in sequence. All receptors come from a human donor with melanoma.

The genes are TRBV19 and TRBJ1-3, with 7 nucleotides matching TRBD1. Trimming at V came to 5 bases and at J to 0 bases, leaving 1 base not matched to a gene. The CDR3 spans 14 residues. The V gene's germline CDR1 is LNHDA and CDR2 SQIVND (reference sequence). CDR3 DNA sequence: TGTGCCAGTAGTCGACAGGGCTCTGGAAACACCATATATTTT. It encodes CASSRQGSGNTIYF.

This clone showed up just a few times. This chain connects TRBV6-8 to TRBJ1-1; 9 positions match TRBD1. Trimming took 7 bases from V and 6 from J; bases not matched to a gene: 9. The CDR3 is made up of 14 amino acids. Germline values: CDR1 MNHGY, CDR2 SAAAGT. CDR3 nucleotide sequence: TGTGCCAGCACATATACAGGGGGCCGACCTGAAGCTTTCTTT. This sequence encodes CASTYTGGRPEAFF.

This clone was seen a handful of times. The chain recombines TRBV9 with TRBJ1-1; 11 nucleotides align to TRBD1. This CDR3 contains 15 residues. Germline values: CDR1 SGDLS, CDR2 YYNGEE. V was clipped by 5 bases and J by 0 bases; unmatched bases: 3. The CDR3 DNA is TGTGCCAGCAGGGGACAGGGGGTGATGAACACTGAAGCTTTCTTT. The encoded protein is CASRGQGVMNTEAFF. Drawing the rest from reference TRBV9 and TRBJ1-1, the complete variable domain is DSGVTQTPKHLITATGQRVTLRCSPRSGDLSVYWYQQSLDQGLQFLIQYYNGEERAKGNILERFSAQQFPDLHSELNLSSLELGDSALYFCASRGQGVMNTEAFFGQGTRLTVV.

This clone was found many times. The chain employs TRBV6-8 and TRBJ1-1, with D hard to call. The germline gives CDR1 MNHGY, CDR2 SAAAGT. Trimming took off 0 bases at V and 0 bases at J, with 5 bases between the two ends. There are 14 residues in the CDR3. CDR3: CASSYSGVNTEAFF. The CDR3 DNA reads TGTGCCAGCAGTTACTCTGGCGTGAACACTGAAGCTTTCTTT.

There are a few counts of this clone. The chain carries TRBV11-3 and TRBJ2-7; 9 positions match TRBD2. The germline gives CDR1 SGHNT, CDR2 YENEEA. This CDR3 comprises 17 residues. Trimming cost V 2 bases and J 11 bases; bases outside gene matches: 19. This CDR3 reads CASSLWSGFRGGGVEYF. CDR3 nucleotide sequence: TGTGCCAGCAGCTTATGGTCCGGGTTTCGAGGCGGGGGGGTGGAGTACTTC.